The present entry profiles one T cell receptor (beta chain) with its context. Its target is not known. This sample is drawn from a study of shared clonotypes between healthy human individuals. Points from the study as a whole: The donor pool, a small one, limited the genetic and exposure-history diversity represented.

TCRdb's table, derived via immunoSEQ multiplex PCR, lists solely in-frame clones and lacks some. Here the sample spans 450,000 to 650,000 clones, roughly 72% being singletons. V gave up 1 base and J gave up 8 bases, with 23 bases separating them. Germline V gene lookup returns CDR1 SGHTA and CDR2 FQGNSA. The CDR3 covers 17 residues. The rearrangement joins TRBV7-2 to TRBJ1-2; a possible D gene is TRBD1 (5 bases). Material for sequencing was PBMCs. This TCR was recovered from a woman aged 40 to 55 in good health. Some clones in this sample may be carry-over from other donors' samples. CDR3 residues: CASSLDLGGRGLEGYTF. CDR3 coding DNA: TGTGCCAGCAGCTTAGACCTGGGGGGTAGGGGCTTGGAGGGCTACACCTTC.